The 3 T cell receptor beta chains below all came from one sample that was sequenced in a study of T cell repertoires in cytomegalovirus infection. TCRdb called the reads again in MiXCR, with one record for every CDR3 protein. The table has about 740,000 distinct CDR3 sequences, approximately 40% seen once. Source material: PBMCs. All receptors derive from a human donor in good health (CMV status not recorded). Some clones in this sample may be carry-over from other donors' samples.

The genes are TRBV12-3 or TRBV12-4 and TRBJ2-2; TRBD1 matches at 7 bases. The CDR3 is 14 residues long. The ends lost 6 bases at V and 6 bases at J; junction bases unmatched: 7. CDR3 residues: CASRSSGTAGELFF. For the CDR3, the DNA is TGTGCCAGCAGGTCATCCGGGACAGCCGGGGAGCTGTTTTTT.

V is TRBV7-9 and J is TRBJ2-3, with TRBD2 identical over 7 bases. V was pared by 6 bases and J by 0 bases, with 6 bases of the junction left unmatched. The CDR3 totals 15 residues. Germline CDR1 is SEHNR and CDR2 is FQNEAQ (reference sequence). CDR3 DNA sequence: TGTGCCAGCAGACCTAGCGGTGGGAGCACAGATACGCAGTATTTT. This sequence encodes CASRPSGGSTDTQYF.

The CDR3 here is CASSPERNYGYTF. The CDR3 DNA is TGTGCCAGCAGTCCCGAGAGGAACTATGGCTACACCTTC. The chain uses TRBV6-1 and TRBJ1-2; D gene ambiguous. This CDR3 comprises 13 residues. Germline V gene sequence: CDR1 MNHNS, CDR2 SASEGT. V was trimmed by 5 bases and J by 2 bases, leaving 9 bases between them.